These T cell receptor beta chains were read from a single sample in a study of early T cells in non-severe SARS-CoV-2 infection. Using its own MiXCR run on the 5' RACE reads, TCRdb lists one record per CDR3 protein. The data contain 75,000 to 95,000 distinct CDR3 sequences, roughly 15% of them singletons. Sequenced material: whole blood, taken at baseline. The receptors stem from an adult who was a healthcare worker with PCR-confirmed SARS-CoV-2 infection or an uninfected control (not recorded which). The CDR3 runs from the conserved cysteine through the conserved F or W. Each record gives: J gene, V gene, D gene, clone size, CDR3 DNA, CDR3 protein. D genes are given only for firm matches. Expanded clones are given a class, and other clones once, few, many or no size at all.

J gene: TRBJ2-4; V gene: TRBV5-4; D gene: TRBD2; clone size: few; CDR3 DNA: TGTGCCAGCAGCTTGGGACTAGCGGGAGGGCCGGAAAACATTCAGTACTTC; CDR3 protein: CASSLGLAGGPENIQYF
J gene: TRBJ1-1; V gene: TRBV12-3/TRBV12-4; D gene: -; clone size: few; CDR3 DNA: TGTGCCAGCAAACGGGTTGGGAGCACTGAAGCTTTCTTT; CDR3 protein: CASKRVGSTEAFF
J gene: TRBJ2-7; V gene: TRBV5-4; D gene: -; clone size: few; CDR3 DNA: TGTGCCAGCAGCTTCCCGGGGGAGTTAAGCTACGAGCAGTACTTC; CDR3 protein: CASSFPGELSYEQYF
J gene: TRBJ1-1; V gene: TRBV14; D gene: -; clone size: -; CDR3 DNA: TGTGCCAGCAGCCAAGAACGGGGCGTGGGGCGCACTGAAGCTTTCTTT; CDR3 protein: CASSQERGVGRTEAFF
J gene: TRBJ2-4; V gene: TRBV27; D gene: -; clone size: many; CDR3 DNA: TGTGCCAGCAAAGGAGCGGTAGCCAAAAACATTCAGTACTTC; CDR3 protein: CASKGAVAKNIQYF
J gene: TRBJ2-2; V gene: TRBV9; D gene: -; clone size: many; CDR3 DNA: TGTGCCAGCAGCGTAAGGCAGACCGGGGAGCTGTTTTTT; CDR3 protein: CASSVRQTGELFF
J gene: TRBJ1-6; V gene: TRBV12-3/TRBV12-4; D gene: TRBD1; clone size: -; CDR3 DNA: TGTGCCAGCAATGGACACGGGACAGCAAATTCACCCCTCCACTTT; CDR3 protein: CASNGHGTANSPLHF
J gene: TRBJ2-1; V gene: TRBV2; D gene: -; clone size: few; CDR3 DNA: TGTGCCAGCAAGGGCGCGGCGGACGAGCAGTTCTTC; CDR3 protein: CASKGAADEQFF
J gene: TRBJ2-1; V gene: TRBV27; D gene: -; clone size: once; CDR3 DNA: TGTGCCAGCAGTTTATGGGACAACTACAATGAGCAGTTCTTC; CDR3 protein: CASSLWDNYNEQFF
J gene: TRBJ2-5; V gene: TRBV10-3; D gene: -; clone size: -; CDR3 DNA: TGTGCCATCAGTGATGGGACCGCAGCAGAGACCCAGTACTTC; CDR3 protein: CAISDGTAAETQYF
J gene: TRBJ2-5; V gene: TRBV29-1; D gene: -; clone size: -; CDR3 DNA: TGCAGCGTTGATATCACAGGGGAGACCCAGTACTTC; CDR3 protein: CSVDITGETQYF
J gene: TRBJ2-1; V gene: TRBV13; D gene: -; clone size: -; CDR3 DNA: TGTGCCAGCAGCCGTTTCATCAGCCGGGGATACAATGAGCAGTTCTTC; CDR3 protein: CASSRFISRGYNEQFF
J gene: TRBJ2-7; V gene: TRBV29-1; D gene: -; clone size: few; CDR3 DNA: TGCAGCGTTGGACGGGGTATGTACGAGCAGTACTTC; CDR3 protein: CSVGRGMYEQYF
J gene: TRBJ1-6; V gene: TRBV3-1; D gene: -; clone size: few; CDR3 DNA: TGTGCCAGCAGGCCTACTCCCAATTCACCCCTCCACTTT; CDR3 protein: CASRPTPNSPLHF
J gene: TRBJ2-3; V gene: TRBV2; D gene: -; clone size: few; CDR3 DNA: TGTGCCAGCAGTCCTCCCAGTTCCACAGATACGCAGTATTTT; CDR3 protein: CASSPPSSTDTQYF
J gene: TRBJ2-6; V gene: TRBV5-1; D gene: -; clone size: few; CDR3 DNA: TGCGCCAGCAGCTTGGGAGGACATGGGGCCAACGTCCTGACTTTC; CDR3 protein: CASSLGGHGANVLTF
J gene: TRBJ1-1; V gene: TRBV20-1; D gene: -; clone size: once; CDR3 DNA: TGCAGTGCTAGGGAGCCCGTGGCTGAAGCTTTCTTT; CDR3 protein: CSAREPVAEAFF
J gene: TRBJ1-6; V gene: TRBV12-3/TRBV12-4; D gene: -; clone size: -; CDR3 DNA: TGTGCCAGCAGTCCCCCGGAGTATAATTCACCCCTCCACTTT; CDR3 protein: CASSPPEYNSPLHF
J gene: TRBJ2-1; V gene: TRBV28; D gene: -; clone size: few; CDR3 DNA: TGTGCCAGCAGTTTATCGGGGAGGTACAATGAGCAGTTCTTC; CDR3 protein: CASSLSGRYNEQFF
J gene: TRBJ2-7; V gene: TRBV27; D gene: -; clone size: -; CDR3 DNA: TGTGCCAGCAGTCTCCGGAGTTACTCCTACGAGCAGTACTTC; CDR3 protein: CASSLRSYSYEQYF
J gene: TRBJ2-2; V gene: TRBV2; D gene: -; clone size: many; CDR3 DNA: TGTGCCAGCAGGGGCTCGGGGGACACCGGGGAGCTGTTTTTT; CDR3 protein: CASRGSGDTGELFF
J gene: TRBJ2-4; V gene: TRBV11-2; D gene: -; clone size: -; CDR3 DNA: TGTGCCAGCAGCCCCCCGGAGGGGAGATCCAAAAACATTCAGTACTTC; CDR3 protein: CASSPPEGRSKNIQYF
J gene: TRBJ2-1; V gene: TRBV11-2; D gene: -; clone size: few; CDR3 DNA: TGTGCCAGCAGCTTAGTTAATTATGAGCAGTTCTTC; CDR3 protein: CASSLVNYEQFF
J gene: TRBJ2-1; V gene: TRBV12-3/TRBV12-4; D gene: TRBD2; clone size: few; CDR3 DNA: TGTGCCAGCAGTTTAGCCGGACTAGCGGGAGCCCGAACCTACAATGAGCAGTTCTTC; CDR3 protein: CASSLAGLAGARTYNEQFF
J gene: TRBJ2-1; V gene: TRBV2; D gene: -; clone size: -; CDR3 DNA: TGTGCCAGCCTACGAGTGCCCTACAATGAGCAGTTCTTC; CDR3 protein: CASLRVPYNEQFF
J gene: TRBJ1-1; V gene: TRBV6-1; D gene: -; clone size: -; CDR3 DNA: TGTGCCAGCAGTGAATCAGTCAACACTGAAGCTTTCTTT; CDR3 protein: CASSESVNTEAFF
J gene: TRBJ2-3; V gene: TRBV2; D gene: -; clone size: -; CDR3 DNA: TGTGCCAGCATAATTGGGGGTAATTCAGATACGCAGTATTTT; CDR3 protein: CASIIGGNSDTQYF
J gene: TRBJ2-7; V gene: TRBV3-1; D gene: -; clone size: few; CDR3 DNA: TGTGCCAGCAGCCAAGGCTTGATGTTTACTTACGAGCAGTACTTC; CDR3 protein: CASSQGLMFTYEQYF
J gene: TRBJ2-4; V gene: TRBV14; D gene: TRBD2; clone size: few; CDR3 DNA: TGTGCCAGCAGCTCAAGAGGATGGGGGACTACCGAAAACATTCAGTACTTC; CDR3 protein: CASSSRGWGTTENIQYF
J gene: TRBJ2-1; V gene: TRBV20-1; D gene: TRBD2; clone size: few; CDR3 DNA: TGCAGTGCTAGCGGGAGGGCCGACTACAATGAGCAGTTCTTC; CDR3 protein: CSASGRADYNEQFF
J gene: TRBJ2-3; V gene: TRBV2; D gene: -; clone size: few; CDR3 DNA: TGTGCCAGCAGTGAATGGGCGGGAAAAGATACGCAGTATTTT; CDR3 protein: CASSEWAGKDTQYF
J gene: TRBJ1-1; V gene: TRBV2; D gene: -; clone size: many; CDR3 DNA: TGTGCCAGCAGGGAAAGACTTCTCACTGAAGCTTTCTTT; CDR3 protein: CASRERLLTEAFF
J gene: TRBJ2-7; V gene: TRBV7-9; D gene: -; clone size: many; CDR3 DNA: TGTGCCAGCAACGGTCCAGGGACTGTCTCCTACGAGCAGTACTTC; CDR3 protein: CASNGPGTVSYEQYF
J gene: TRBJ2-1; V gene: TRBV20-1; D gene: TRBD2; clone size: many; CDR3 DNA: TGCAGTGCTACACCTAGCGGGAGGACCTACAATGAGCAGTTCTTC; CDR3 protein: CSATPSGRTYNEQFF
J gene: TRBJ1-2; V gene: TRBV4-1; D gene: TRBD1; clone size: many; CDR3 DNA: TGCGCCAGCAGCCAAGTGACTACAGGGGGCAAGCCCTATGGCTACACCTTC; CDR3 protein: CASSQVTTGGKPYGYTF
J gene: TRBJ1-2; V gene: TRBV20-1; D gene: TRBD1; clone size: few; CDR3 DNA: TGCAGTGCCCTCCTGACAGGGGGCAACTATGGCTACACCTTC; CDR3 protein: CSALLTGGNYGYTF
J gene: TRBJ2-2; V gene: TRBV7-2; D gene: -; clone size: -; CDR3 DNA: TGTGCCAGCAGCCAGTACACCGGGGAGCTGTTTTTT; CDR3 protein: CASSQYTGELFF
J gene: TRBJ2-1; V gene: TRBV6-2/TRBV6-3; D gene: TRBD2; clone size: -; CDR3 DNA: TGTGCCAGCAGTTACTGGGGACTAGCGGGAAACAATGAGCAGTTCTTC; CDR3 protein: CASSYWGLAGNNEQFF
J gene: TRBJ2-5; V gene: TRBV10-3; D gene: TRBD1; clone size: few; CDR3 DNA: TGTGCCATCAAGGGACAGGGGGAAGAGACCCAGTACTTC; CDR3 protein: CAIKGQGEETQYF
J gene: TRBJ1-2; V gene: TRBV4-3; D gene: -; clone size: -; CDR3 DNA: TGCGCCAGCAGCCAAGAGACCCCACCCCTTAACTATGGCTACACCTTC; CDR3 protein: CASSQETPPLNYGYTF
J gene: TRBJ2-1; V gene: TRBV5-6; D gene: TRBD2; clone size: -; CDR3 DNA: TGTGCCAGCAGCTTGGGGGCTAGCGGGAGGTGGGACAATGAGCAGTTCTTC; CDR3 protein: CASSLGASGRWDNEQFF
J gene: TRBJ2-2; V gene: TRBV29-1; D gene: -; clone size: -; CDR3 DNA: TGCAGCGTTGAAGACATGAACACCGGGGAGCTGTTTTTT; CDR3 protein: CSVEDMNTGELFF
J gene: TRBJ1-2; V gene: TRBV5-6; D gene: -; clone size: -; CDR3 DNA: TGTGCCAGCAGCTTGACAGAAGACTATGGCTACACCTTC; CDR3 protein: CASSLTEDYGYTF
J gene: TRBJ1-1; V gene: TRBV9; D gene: -; clone size: many; CDR3 DNA: TGTGCCAGCAGCGTAGGCGGGACCTCGAACACTGAAGCTTTCTTT; CDR3 protein: CASSVGGTSNTEAFF
J gene: TRBJ1-1; V gene: TRBV27; D gene: -; clone size: -; CDR3 DNA: TGTGCCAGCAGTTTCCCCGTTAACATGCCCTCCGTCCTCACTGAAGCTTTCTTT; CDR3 protein: CASSFPVNMPSVLTEAFF
J gene: TRBJ2-3; V gene: TRBV11-2; D gene: -; clone size: few; CDR3 DNA: TGTGCCAGCAGCTTAGTGGAGGATACGCAGTATTTT; CDR3 protein: CASSLVEDTQYF
J gene: TRBJ2-5; V gene: TRBV6-6; D gene: TRBD2; clone size: many; CDR3 DNA: TGTGCCAGCAGGGAGACTAGCGGCCAAGAGACCCAGTACTTC; CDR3 protein: CASRETSGQETQYF
J gene: TRBJ1-1; V gene: TRBV4-1; D gene: -; clone size: many; CDR3 DNA: TGCGCCAGCAGCCAACCAATATTGAACACTGAAGCTTTCTTT; CDR3 protein: CASSQPILNTEAFF
J gene: TRBJ1-6; V gene: TRBV20-1; D gene: -; clone size: many; CDR3 DNA: TGCAGTGCTAGAACGACACCTTATAATTCACCCCTCCACTTT; CDR3 protein: CSARTTPYNSPLHF
J gene: TRBJ2-2; V gene: TRBV11-2; D gene: -; clone size: many; CDR3 DNA: TGTGCCAGCCGCAGGTTCCTCACCGGGGAGCTGTTTTTT; CDR3 protein: CASRRFLTGELFF
J gene: TRBJ2-6; V gene: TRBV6-5; D gene: -; clone size: -; CDR3 DNA: TGTGCCAGCAGTCTTTCGTTCTCTGGGGCCAACGTCCTGACTTTC; CDR3 protein: CASSLSFSGANVLTF
J gene: TRBJ2-1; V gene: TRBV24-1; D gene: -; clone size: -; CDR3 DNA: TGTGCCACCATGCCCAGGGACAATGAGCAGTTCTTC; CDR3 protein: CATMPRDNEQFF
J gene: TRBJ2-6; V gene: TRBV4-1; D gene: -; clone size: -; CDR3 DNA: TGCGCCAGCAGCCAGCTTACGGGCGGGGCCAACGTCCTGACTTTC; CDR3 protein: CASSQLTGGANVLTF
J gene: TRBJ1-2; V gene: TRBV2; D gene: TRBD1; clone size: many; CDR3 DNA: TGTGCCAGCAGTGAAGCGCTTCGGGACAGGGGGTATGGCTACACCTTC; CDR3 protein: CASSEALRDRGYGYTF
J gene: TRBJ1-3; V gene: TRBV20-1; D gene: -; clone size: many; CDR3 DNA: TGCAGTGCTAACCTACAGGGCTCTGGAAACACCATATATTTT; CDR3 protein: CSANLQGSGNTIYF
J gene: TRBJ2-7; V gene: TRBV5-6; D gene: -; clone size: -; CDR3 DNA: TGTGCCAGCAGTCCCGCGGAGATACAGGGAACAAGCTACGAGCAGTACTTC; CDR3 protein: CASSPAEIQGTSYEQYF
J gene: TRBJ2-5; V gene: TRBV12-3/TRBV12-4; D gene: -; clone size: many; CDR3 DNA: TGTGCCAGCAGTTTAAGTGTCAGGGGTGGAGAGACCCAGTACTTC; CDR3 protein: CASSLSVRGGETQYF